This is a list of T cell receptor beta chains from one sample in a study of T-cell memory formation after mild COVID-19. Via MiXCR, TCRdb re-called the 5' RACE reads, giving one row per CDR3 protein. The sample has about 29,000 distinct CDR3 sequences, 16% seen once. The sample was PBMCs or a T cell subset sorted from them (not recorded which). The origin of the receptors is an adult who had mild COVID-19 (a few samples of this study predate the infection). Cell type and time point are not known. Each CDR3 is given with its conserved first and last residue. A D gene is named only where the DNA matches it firmly. Clone size, where shown, is once, few, many, or a class for clones that have expanded.

TRBV6-5	TRBJ2-3	many	TRBD1	CASRRTGLGDTQYF	TGTGCCAGCAGACGGACAGGGTTAGGTGATACGCAGTATTTT
TRBV11-2	TRBJ2-3	many	TRBD2	CASSTGGGSTDTQYF	TGTGCCAGCAGCACGGGAGGGGGGAGCACAGATACGCAGTATTTT
TRBV12-3/TRBV12-4	TRBJ1-1	many	NA	CASSSWGGEAFF	TGTGCCAGCAGTTCTTGGGGAGGTGAAGCTTTCTTT
TRBV3-1	TRBJ2-4	many	NA	CASSGPVGIQYF	TGTGCCAGCAGCGGTCCGGTCGGCATTCAGTACTTC
TRBV5-4	TRBJ2-7	NA	TRBD2	CASSFRTSGNSYEQYF	TGTGCCAGCAGCTTTCGGACTAGCGGGAATTCCTACGAGCAGTACTTC
TRBV30	TRBJ2-3	NA	TRBD2	CAWRGAGGADTQYF	TGTGCCTGGAGAGGGGCGGGAGGGGCAGATACGCAGTATTTT
TRBV18	TRBJ2-5	few	TRBD2	CASSAGLAGTETQYF	TGTGCCAGCTCAGCCGGACTAGCGGGAACGGAGACCCAGTACTTC
TRBV7-9	TRBJ2-7	NA	NA	CASSLGGDPYKQYF	TGTGCCAGCAGCTTAGGAGGGGACCCCTACAAGCAGTACTTC
TRBV18	TRBJ2-1	medium-sized	TRBD2	CASSGGGGSYNEQFF	TGTGCCAGCTCCGGTGGCGGGGGATCCTACAATGAGCAGTTCTTC
TRBV12-3/TRBV12-4	TRBJ1-4	many	TRBD1	CASSTTGKREKLFF	TGTGCCAGCAGCACGACAGGGAAGCGTGAAAAACTGTTTTTT
TRBV7-7	TRBJ2-2	few	NA	CASSPYSRFNTGELFF	TGTGCTAGCAGCCCGTATAGCCGATTTAACACCGGGGAGCTGTTTTTT
TRBV19	TRBJ2-1	NA	TRBD1	CASSLLGQSHGEQFF	TGTGCCAGTAGCCTACTGGGACAGTCCCATGGTGAGCAGTTCTTC
TRBV6-5	TRBJ2-1	many	NA	CASSYRVASDEQFF	TGTGCCAGCAGTTATCGGGTTGCTAGCGATGAGCAGTTCTTC
TRBV20-1	TRBJ1-2	few	NA	CSAPDRRNYGYTF	TGCAGTGCCCCAGACAGGCGCAACTATGGCTACACCTTC
TRBV5-1	TRBJ1-1	once	NA	CASSLGDGRNTEAFF	TGCGCCAGCAGCTTGGGTGACGGCCGGAACACTGAAGCTTTCTTT
TRBV27	TRBJ1-2	NA	TRBD1	CASSSWGTGVEGYTF	TGTGCCAGCAGTTCCTGGGGGACAGGGGTGGAGGGCTACACCTTC
TRBV30	TRBJ2-1	many	NA	CAWRTRVAEGSLRMYNEQFF	TGTGCCTGGAGGACAAGGGTCGCGGAGGGGTCACTTCGTATGTACAATGAGCAGTTCTTC
TRBV5-1	TRBJ2-3	many	NA	CASSHPGIDTQYF	TGCGCCAGCAGCCACCCCGGCATAGATACGCAGTATTTT
TRBV29-1	TRBJ2-1	many	NA	CSVEDREFREQFF	TGCAGCGTTGAAGACAGGGAGTTCCGTGAGCAGTTCTTC
TRBV5-5	TRBJ2-3	many	NA	CASSQLSSTDTQYF	TGTGCCAGCAGCCAACTGAGTAGCACAGATACGCAGTATTTT
TRBV25-1	TRBJ2-7	NA	NA	CASSDSYEQYF	TGTGCCAGCAGCGACAGCTACGAGCAGTACTTC
TRBV7-2	TRBJ2-1	many	NA	CASSPAGAYTYNEQFF	TGTGCCAGCAGCCCGGCGGGGGCGTACACCTACAATGAGCAGTTCTTC
TRBV21-1	TRBJ2-2	many	NA	CASSMEQGKSGSCFF	NA
TRBV5-5	TRBJ1-5	many	NA	CASSLGGRNQPQHF	TGTGCCAGCAGCTTGGGCGGACGCAATCAGCCCCAGCATTTT
TRBV7-9	TRBJ1-2	many	NA	CASSPPVGPGYGYTF	TGTGCCAGCAGCCCCCCAGTTGGGCCGGGCTATGGCTACACCTTC
TRBV7-2	TRBJ2-1	many	TRBD2	CASSWLGTSGLSEQFF	TGTGCCAGTTCTTGGTTGGGGACTAGCGGTTTAAGTGAGCAGTTCTTC
TRBV2	TRBJ2-3	many	NA	CASSDILSRRDRTDTQYF	TGTGCCAGCAGTGATATCTTATCCAGGCGGGACCGCACAGATACGCAGTATTTT
TRBV6-2/TRBV6-3	TRBJ2-6	many	NA	CASSYLTSGANVLTF	TGTGCCAGCAGTTACCTAACCTCTGGGGCCAACGTCCTGACTTTC
TRBV5-1	TRBJ2-7	many	TRBD1	CASSSGQFKTYEQYF	TGCGCCAGCAGCTCGGGACAGTTCAAAACCTACGAGCAGTACTTC
TRBV5-5	TRBJ2-5	many	NA	CASSLPTVQETQYF	TGTGCCAGCAGCTTGCCGACAGTACAAGAGACCCAGTACTTC
TRBV10-3	TRBJ2-7	many	NA	CATLRGDGPYEQYF	TGTGCCACCCTGAGAGGAGACGGGCCTTACGAGCAGTACTTC
TRBV3-1	TRBJ1-1	NA	NA	CASSQGGWDEAFF	TGTGCCAGCAGCCAAGGCGGATGGGATGAAGCTTTCTTT
TRBV12-3/TRBV12-4	TRBJ2-5	many	NA	CASSPRMDTRGETQYF	TGTGCCAGCAGTCCGAGGATGGACACAAGGGGGGAGACCCAGTACTTC
TRBV15	TRBJ2-5	NA	NA	CATSGQGGETQYF	TGTGCCACCAGCGGACAGGGAGGGGAGACCCAGTACTTC
TRBV19	TRBJ2-2	NA	NA	CASSRGQGLNTGELFF	TGTGCCAGTAGTAGGGGCCAGGGATTGAACACCGGGGAGCTGTTTTTT
TRBV6-1	TRBJ1-4	many	NA	CASRHPQSNEKLFF	TGTGCCAGCAGGCACCCTCAGTCGAATGAAAAACTGTTTTTT
TRBV20-1	TRBJ2-7	many	TRBD2	CSARASGTSSYEQYF	TGCAGTGCTAGAGCTTCCGGGACTAGCTCCTACGAGCAGTACTTC
TRBV12-3/TRBV12-4	TRBJ2-7	few	NA	CASSLVGLSPYEQYF	TGTGCCAGCAGTTTAGTGGGACTCTCGCCCTACGAGCAGTACTTC
TRBV4-3	TRBJ2-7	many	NA	CASSQEPQGSNEQYF	TGCGCCAGCAGCCAAGAGCCCCAGGGCTCTAACGAGCAGTACTTC
TRBV12-3/TRBV12-4	TRBJ2-3	many	TRBD2	CASSRRTSVTDTQYF	TGTGCCAGCAGCCGCCGGACTAGCGTCACAGATACGCAGTATTTT